The subject of this entry is one TCR beta chain. Antigen: not known. Germline CDR1 is SGHTA and CDR2 is FQGNSA. Trimming pared 5 bases from V and 2 bases from J, leaving 16 bases between. The CDR3 consists of 17 residues. The data belong to a study of cytomegalovirus exposure and HLA in healthy donors. Study-wide results and limits: Cytomegalovirus association was listed for roughly 160 TCR beta chains. Previous analysis showed most TCR beta V segments were productive about 90% or about 30% of the time. In a later analysis, across HLA loci, associated TCR counts were highest for DRB1, lowest for HLA-C.

Use of 60 Vbeta and 13 Jbeta primers characterized the PCR. Data came from immunoSEQ multiplex PCR; TCRdb stores just in-frame clones and leaves some out. This table has 150,000 to 200,000 clones, 60% to 80% appearing once. The sequence was obtained from a man aged 40-49 years in good health and CMV-seronegative. Material for sequencing was PBMCs. The chain combines TRBV7-2 with TRBJ2-6; a possible D gene is TRBD1 (6 bases). The CDR3 reads CASSASGGITGANVLTF. DNA for the CDR3: TGTGCCAGCAGCGCTAGTGGGGGCATAACTGGGGCCAACGTCCTGACTTTC.